This TCR beta chain is from a study of blood T cell repertoires in COVID-19. At the level of the study: COVID-19 samples, acute and convalescent, were from the United States, Italy and Spain. T cells, B-cell-depleted T cells, or PBMCs provided the cDNA or gDNA that served as material.

Trimming pared 4 bases from V and 5 bases from J, leaving 18 bases between. Per germline, CDR1 SGDLS and CDR2 YYNGEE. The CDR3 is 15 residues long. As processed by the authors: Amplifying reference gene primers gave estimates of nucleated cell counts. Data came from immunoSEQ multiplex PCR; TCRdb stores just in-frame clones and leaves some out. That table supplies the V and J calls and clone size; D and trimming were determined from the DNA. Among over 200,000 clones, around 83% were seen once, and the ten largest hold 5% to 6%. Sequencing was done on a sample of peripheral blood. This receptor was obtained from a man aged 80 or over with acute or convalescent COVID-19. This chain connects TRBV9 to TRBJ2-5, with D perhaps TRBD2 (6 bases). CDR3 nucleotides: TGTGCCAGCAGCCCTCGGGGAGGAGGGAAGGAGACCCAGTACTTC. Amino acids: CASSPRGGGKETQYF.